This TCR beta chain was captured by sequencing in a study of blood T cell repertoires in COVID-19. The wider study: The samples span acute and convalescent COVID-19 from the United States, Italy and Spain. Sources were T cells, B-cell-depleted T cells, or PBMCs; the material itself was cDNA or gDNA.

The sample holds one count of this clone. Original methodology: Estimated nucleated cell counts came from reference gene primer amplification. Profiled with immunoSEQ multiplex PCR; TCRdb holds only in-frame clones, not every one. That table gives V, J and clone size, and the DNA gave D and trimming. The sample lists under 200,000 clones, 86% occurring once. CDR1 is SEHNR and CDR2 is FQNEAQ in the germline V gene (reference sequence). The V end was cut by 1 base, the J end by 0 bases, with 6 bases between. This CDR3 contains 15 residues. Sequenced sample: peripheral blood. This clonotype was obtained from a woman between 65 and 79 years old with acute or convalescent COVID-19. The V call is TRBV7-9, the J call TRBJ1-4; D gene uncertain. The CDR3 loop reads CASSLGGTTNEKLFF. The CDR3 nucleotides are TGTGCCAGCAGCTTAGGAGGTACAACTAATGAAAAACTGTTTTTT.